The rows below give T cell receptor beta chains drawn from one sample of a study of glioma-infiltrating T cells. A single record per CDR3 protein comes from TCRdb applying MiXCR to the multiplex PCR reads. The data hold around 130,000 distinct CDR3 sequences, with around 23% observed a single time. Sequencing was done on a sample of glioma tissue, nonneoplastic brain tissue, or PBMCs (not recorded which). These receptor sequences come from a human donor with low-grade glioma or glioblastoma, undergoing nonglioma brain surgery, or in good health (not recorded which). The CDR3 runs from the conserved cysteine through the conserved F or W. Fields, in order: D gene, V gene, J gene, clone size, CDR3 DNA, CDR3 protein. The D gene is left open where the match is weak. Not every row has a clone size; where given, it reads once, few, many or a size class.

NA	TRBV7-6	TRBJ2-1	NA	TGTGCCAGCAGCTACTCCGTCGATGAGCAGTTCTTC	CASSYSVDEQFF
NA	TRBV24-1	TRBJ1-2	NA	TGTGCCACCAGTGACCCTCGGACAGAACCACACCCCCCTTATGGCTACACCTTC	CATSDPRTEPHPPYGYTF
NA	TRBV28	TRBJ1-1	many	TGTGCCAGCAGTCTAGGGCAGACTGAAGCTTTCTTT	CASSLGQTEAFF
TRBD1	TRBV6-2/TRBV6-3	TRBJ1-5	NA	TGTGCCAGCAGTCCCTACAGGGGAAACGGCAATCAGCCCCAGCATTTT	CASSPYRGNGNQPQHF
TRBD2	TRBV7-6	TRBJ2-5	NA	TGTGCCAGCAGCCCTCTAGCGGGGGGCCAAGAGACCCAGTACTTC	CASSPLAGGQETQYF
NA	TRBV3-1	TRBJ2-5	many	TGTGCCAGCAGCCACCGAAGGCCAGGGGGGGCAGAGACCCAGTACTTC	CASSHRRPGGAETQYF
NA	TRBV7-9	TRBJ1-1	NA	TGTGCCAGCAGCTTAGGTACAGGGCGGACTTTCTTT	CASSLGTGRTFF
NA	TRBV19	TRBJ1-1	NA	TGTGCCAGCTCCCGGGACTCTGCACCAACGAACACTGAAGCTTTCTTT	CASSRDSAPTNTEAFF
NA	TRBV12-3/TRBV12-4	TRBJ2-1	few	TGTGCCAGCAGCTGGGGGGTGGGGAATGAGCAGTTCTTC	CASSWGVGNEQFF
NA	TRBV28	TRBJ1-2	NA	TGTGCCAGCAGTTTGGTGGCGGGGCCAAGGGGAAACTATGGCTACACCTTC	CASSLVAGPRGNYGYTF
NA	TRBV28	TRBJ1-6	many	TGTGCCAGCAGACTTCCGGGGGGAGACTCACCCCTCCACTTT	CASRLPGGDSPLHF
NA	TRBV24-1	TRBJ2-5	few	TGTGCCACCAGTGATGCCTCGGGGGGCGCGGAGACCCAGTACTTC	CATSDASGGAETQYF
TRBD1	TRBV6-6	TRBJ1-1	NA	TGTGCCAGCAGTTACTCGGACAGGGTCACTGAAGCTTTCTTT	CASSYSDRVTEAFF
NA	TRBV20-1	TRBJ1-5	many	TGCAGTGCTCTCAGAGTCGCCCGCAATCAGCCCCAGCATTTT	CSALRVARNQPQHF
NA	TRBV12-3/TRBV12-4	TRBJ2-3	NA	TGTGCCAGCAGTTTACTAGGAGCGGATACGCAGTATTTT	CASSLLGADTQYF
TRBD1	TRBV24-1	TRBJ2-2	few	TGTGCCACCAGTGATACCGGGACAGAGAGGACCGGGGAGCTGTTTTTT	CATSDTGTERTGELFF
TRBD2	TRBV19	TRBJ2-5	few	TGTGCCAGCGGGACTAGCGTTTCGGGGACCCAGTACTTC	CASGTSVSGTQYF
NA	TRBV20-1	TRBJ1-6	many	TGCAGTGCAAAATCCGGGACACAGAATTCACCCCTCCACTTT	CSAKSGTQNSPLHF
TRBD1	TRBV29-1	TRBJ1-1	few	TGCAGCGCTTACACCCCAGGGGGGTGGACTGAAGCTTTCTTT	CSAYTPGGWTEAFF
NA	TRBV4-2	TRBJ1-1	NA	TGTGCCAGCAGCCAAGACTGGGGGGGCCTTACTGAAGCTTTCTTT	CASSQDWGGLTEAFF
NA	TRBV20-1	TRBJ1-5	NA	TGCAGTGCTAGAGGTGGGGGAAGGGGCCAGCCCCAGCATTTT	CSARGGGRGQPQHF
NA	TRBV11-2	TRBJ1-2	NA	TGTGCCAGCAGCTTACTGGGCCGTTATGGCTACACCTTC	CASSLLGRYGYTF
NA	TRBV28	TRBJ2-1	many	TGTGCCAGCAGTGTTACTAATCGACAGAGCCCTGAGCAGTTCTTC	CASSVTNRQSPEQFF
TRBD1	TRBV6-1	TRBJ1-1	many	TGTGCCAGCAGCACAGGGGGCCCAACCAGTAAAGCTTTCTTT	CASSTGGPTSKAFF
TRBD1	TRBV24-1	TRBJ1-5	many	TGTGCCACCAGTGACTCGGGACAGGAGATCAATCAGCCCCAGCATTTT	CATSDSGQEINQPQHF
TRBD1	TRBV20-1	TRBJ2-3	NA	TGCAGTGCCCCCGGGACAGGCACTTGGGGCACAGATACGCAGTATTTT	CSAPGTGTWGTDTQYF
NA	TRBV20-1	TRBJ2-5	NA	TGCAGTGCTAGGATGCTAGAGGGGGGACAAGAGACCCAGTACTTC	CSARMLEGGQETQYF
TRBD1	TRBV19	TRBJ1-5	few	TGTGCCAGTAGACCCTCTGGGACAGGGGTGGGTCAGCCCCAGCATTTT	CASRPSGTGVGQPQHF
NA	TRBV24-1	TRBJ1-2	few	TGTGCCACCAGTGATTTATCCGGCTACACCTTC	CATSDLSGYTF
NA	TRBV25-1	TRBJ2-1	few	TGTGCCAGCAGACCCCAGGAAGGGGACGCAAGAAGCCATGAGCAGTTCTTC	CASRPQEGDARSHEQFF
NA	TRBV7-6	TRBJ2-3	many	TGTGCCAGCAGCTCGCATTTATCAGATACGCAGTATTTT	CASSSHLSDTQYF
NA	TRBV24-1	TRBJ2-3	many	TGTGCCACCCGGGAGCTAGTCACAGATACGCAGTATTTT	CATRELVTDTQYF
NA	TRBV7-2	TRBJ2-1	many	TGTGCCAGCAGGTACGGACAATACAATGAGCAGTTCTTC	CASRYGQYNEQFF
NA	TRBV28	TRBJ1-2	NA	TGTGCCAGCAGCTCAGGGGCATATAACTATGGCTACACCTTC	CASSSGAYNYGYTF
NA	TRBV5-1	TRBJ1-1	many	TGCGCCAGCTCCCCATACCAGGAGAACACTGAAGCTTTCTTT	CASSPYQENTEAFF
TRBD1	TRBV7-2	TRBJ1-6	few	TGTGCCAGCAGTCCTGACAGGGGGTCCTATAATTCACCCCTCCACTTT	CASSPDRGSYNSPLHF
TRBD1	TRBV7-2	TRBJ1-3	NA	TGTGCCAGCAGCTTAAGACAGGGGAGCTCGCATAGCTCTGGAAACACCATATATTTT	CASSLRQGSSHSSGNTIYF
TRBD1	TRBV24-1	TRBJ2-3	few	TGTGCCACCAAGGGGGCGCTCCCAGATACGCAGTATTTT	CATKGALPDTQYF
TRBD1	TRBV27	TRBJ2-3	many	TGTGCCAGCAGCCGTGGACAGGGGGCCCTCCCAGATACGCAGTATTTT	CASSRGQGALPDTQYF
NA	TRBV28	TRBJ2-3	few	TGTGCCAGCAGAGGCCCGTTGATCTCTAGCACAGATACGCAGTATTTT	CASRGPLISSTDTQYF
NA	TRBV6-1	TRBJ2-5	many	TGTGCCACCAGTCAGTCTGAGACCCAGTACTTC	CATSQSETQYF
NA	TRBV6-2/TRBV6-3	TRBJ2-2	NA	TGTGCCAGCAGGGGTTCCCGGGAGCAAACCGGGGAGCTGTTTTTT	CASRGSREQTGELFF
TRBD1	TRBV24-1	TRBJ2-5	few	TGTGCCACCAGTGATCAAGGGGGCCCAGAGACCCAGTACTTC	CATSDQGGPETQYF
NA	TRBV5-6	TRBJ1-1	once	TGTGCCAGCAGACCGCGAGGGATGAACACTGAAGCTTTCTTT	CASRPRGMNTEAFF
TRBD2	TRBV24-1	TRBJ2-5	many	TGTGCCACCAGTGATCCCTCCCTAGCGGGGGATAGGACCCAGTACTTC	CATSDPSLAGDRTQYF
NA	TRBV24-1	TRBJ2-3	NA	TGTGCCACCAGTGGGTCAGGACGGTATACGCAGTATTTT	CATSGSGRYTQYF
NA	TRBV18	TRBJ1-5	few	TGTGCCAGCTCACCCCAGGGGTTCAATCAGCCCCAGCATTTT	CASSPQGFNQPQHF
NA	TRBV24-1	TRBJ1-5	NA	TGTGCCACCAGTGATGTAGGGATGGGCAATCAGCCCCAGCATTTT	CATSDVGMGNQPQHF
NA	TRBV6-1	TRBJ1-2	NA	TGTGCCAGCACCTTGGCTGCAAACTATGGCTACACCTTC	CASTLAANYGYTF
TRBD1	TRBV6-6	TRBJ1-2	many	TGTGCCAGCAGTTACTCGCCGGGACAGGGCACATATGGCTACACCTTC	CASSYSPGQGTYGYTF
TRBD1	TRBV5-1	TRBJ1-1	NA	TGCGCCAGCAGCCGACGACAGGGGAGGAACACTGAAGCTTTCTTT	CASSRRQGRNTEAFF
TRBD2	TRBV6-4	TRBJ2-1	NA	TGTGCCAGCAGTGACTGGAGCGGGGGGGCCGTTGAGCAGTTCTTC	CASSDWSGGAVEQFF